This T cell receptor (beta chain) was obtained from a study of identifying expanded T cells in peripheral blood. Study conclusions and caveats: Clone count variance between roughly 2-week samples rose with total template count. Roughly 1.2 clones differed between technical replicates, versus approximately 17 and 20 over time.

Assay: immunoSEQ multiplex PCR; the TCRdb copy retains only in-frame clones and omits some. The table lists about 78,000 clones, about 83% of them singletons. During the collection period, no donor immune events like infections were recorded. Comments on this clone: Its specificity is unknown.

Sequencing was performed on blood. This TCR was sampled from a person between 18 and 70 years old in good health.

Here the CDR3 DNA reads TGTGCCAGCAGCCGAGGACTAGCGGGGTTCACCGGGGAGCTGTTTTTT. Translation gives CASSRGLAGFTGELFF. The chain links TRBV4-2 to TRBJ2-2; TRBD2 matches at 12 bases. This CDR3 has 16 residues. Germline CDR1 LGHNA, CDR2 YNFKEQ. V gave up 4 bases and J gave up 4 bases; unmatched junction bases: 4.